These T cell receptor beta chains were read from a single sample in a study of cytomegalovirus exposure and HLA in healthy donors. TCRdb's table, derived via immunoSEQ multiplex PCR, lists solely in-frame clones and lacks some. The sample includes 95,000 to 150,000 clones, roughly 80% of them seen just once. Sequenced input: PBMCs. The receptors shown here come from a man younger than 40 in good health and CMV-seronegative. The CDR3 runs from the conserved cysteine through the conserved F or W. Each record gives: J gene, V gene, CDR3 protein.

>TRBJ1-2|TRBV5-5
CASSSGSLSLGYTF
>TRBJ2-5|TRBV7-2
CASSLDPLGSGGAKETQYF
>TRBJ1-5|TRBV29-1
CSVRQGSDWGQPQHF
>TRBJ2-4|TRBV5-1
CASSLESENIQYF
>TRBJ1-6|TRBV7-9
CASRSVRGWHSPLHF
>TRBJ2-7|TRBV7-2
CASSSDRGSSYEQYF
>TRBJ1-2|TRBV27
CASRPRTGSGYTF
>TRBJ1-1|TRBV9
CASSPGPGGAFF
>.|TRBV5-6
CASSLRAGARYEQYF
>TRBJ1-1|TRBV2
CASREGQGNTEAFF
>TRBJ1-2|TRBV25-1
CASSGGGPGTHYGYTF
>TRBJ1-1|TRBV6-5
CASSLRDRGTEAFF
>TRBJ1-1|TRBV2
CASRTEETEAFF
>TRBJ2-7|TRBV5-1
CASSRGLAVNYEQYF
>TRBJ2-2|TRBV7-2
CASSLEVGGLRGELFF
>TRBJ2-5|TRBV25-1
CASSESGVQETQYF
>TRBJ1-2|TRBV18
CASSPPSRGYGYTF
>TRBJ2-3|TRBV5-5
CASLSQGRTDTQYF
>TRBJ2-2|TRBV19
CASSSGTGLTGELFF
>TRBJ2-3|TRBV6-4
CASSLDGTGGGDTQYF
>TRBJ1-1|TRBV4-3
CASSHSTGDLNTEAFF
>TRBJ1-1|TRBV10-3
CAIRGDTLNTEAFF
>TRBJ2-7|TRBV5-1
CASSLVGGSYEQYF
>TRBJ1-2|TRBV27
CASSPTGGWDGYTF
>TRBJ1-1|TRBV30
CAWSFRGTEAFF
>TRBJ2-1|TRBV29-1
CSVFDSGGPKNEQFF
>TRBJ1-3|TRBV28
CASTVGGGPGNTIYF
>TRBJ2-6|TRBV5-1
CASSLGDSSGANGLTF
>TRBJ2-1|TRBV5-6
CASSFRLAGGYNEQFF
>TRBJ2-3|TRBV4-3
CASSQDRVASGRTDTQYF
>TRBJ2-1|TRBV5-4
CASSPLAGGEQFF
>TRBJ2-5|TRBV7-2
CASSSFSAGGTQYF
>TRBJ2-1|TRBV7-9
CASSLRREPLEQFF
>TRBJ2-7|TRBV2
CASSYGRVAGGYEQYF
>TRBJ2-7|TRBV7-9
CASSTLGRAEQYF
>TRBJ2-1|TRBV6-1
CASSESGRSQQFF
>TRBJ1-1|TRBV29-1
CSVEDPFGNTEAFF
>TRBJ2-3|TRBV5-1
CASSLGRGASTDTQYF
>TRBJ2-5|TRBV5-4
CASSFEDRGGETQYF
>TRBJ2-1|TRBV19
CASSIGTYRGGSSYNEQFF
>TRBJ2-4|TRBV25-1
CASRTSAGKENSQYF
>TRBJ1-1|TRBV10-3
CAISGDSFTEAFF
>TRBJ1-3|TRBV6-4
CASHLTTRDRGAGNTIYF
>TRBJ2-7|TRBV5-4
CASSLEDSAEQYF
>TRBJ2-7|TRBV6-1
CASSAGQGSYEQYF
>TRBJ2-1|TRBV10-3
CAISESGLAGGGGDEQFF
>TRBJ2-5|TRBV5-1
CASSPLAEETQYF